These 19 T cell receptor beta chains came from one sample sequenced in a study of T cell responses to AZD1222 COVID-19 vaccine. Clones were sequenced by immunoSEQ multiplex PCR, and TCRdb holds only the in-frame ones, with some missing. The data show some 150,000 clones, approximately 90% seen once. Here the sequenced sample was peripheral blood, taken on day 0 of AZD1222 vaccination. These receptors all come from an adult in good health.

The V and J genes are TRBV6-1 and TRBJ1-4; 10 bases agree with TRBD1. The CDR3 extends over 16 amino acids. Germline V gives CDR1 MNHNS, CDR2 SASEGT. The junction had 6 bases not matched to a gene; V was cut back by 2 bases and J by 6 bases. The CDR3 coding sequence is TGTGCCAGCAGTGAAATAACCGGGACAGGGGATGAAAAACTGTTTTTT. This gives the protein CASSEITGTGDEKLFF.

This chain uses TRBV27 with TRBJ1-1; 8 bases fit TRBD1. Germline V gene lookup returns CDR1 MNHEY and CDR2 SMNVEV (reference sequence). This CDR3 region has 14 residues. V shed 5 bases, J shed 7 bases, and the junction held 9 bases outside the gene matches. CDR3 sequence reads: CASSLGTGVGEAFF. DNA for the CDR3: TGTGCCAGCAGTCTAGGGACAGGAGTTGGTGAAGCTTTCTTT.

The chain carries TRBV6-2 or TRBV6-3 and TRBJ1-6; D may be TRBD1 (5 bases). V was pared by 0 bases and J by 6 bases, with 6 bases between. The CDR3 is made up of 14 amino acids. Germline-derived CDR1 and CDR2 are MNHEY and SVGEGT. The CDR3 loop reads CASSYSDINSPLHF. CDR3 bases: TGTGCCAGCAGTTACTCGGACATTAATTCACCCCTCCACTTT.

The rearrangement uses TRBV6-1 and TRBJ1-2; D is unclear. Trimming took off 3 bases at V and 2 bases at J, with 7 bases between the two ends. The CDR3 has 13 residues. CDR1 and CDR2 from the germline V gene are MNHNS and SASEGT. CDR3 sequence reads: CASSENVNYGYTF. Written as DNA, the CDR3 is TGTGCCAGCAGTGAGAACGTCAACTATGGCTACACCTTC.

This chain uses TRBV6-5 with TRBJ1-2; D gene ambiguous. The CDR3 contains 13 residues. Between the trimmed V and J ends, which lost 6 bases and 4 bases, there was a span of 12 bases. Germline CDR1 reads MNHEY; CDR2 reads SVGAGI. The CDR3 reads CASSLQLSYGYTF. DNA of the CDR3: TGTGCCAGCAGCCTACAGTTATCCTATGGCTACACCTTC.

The chain combines TRBV19 with TRBJ1-2, with 7 positions matching TRBD1. Germline loops: CDR1 LNHDA, CDR2 SQIVND (reference sequence). V dropped 6 bases and J dropped 5; count of bases not matched to a gene: 6. This CDR3 has 13 residues. In nucleotides, the CDR3 is TGTGCCAGTAGACAACAGGGGACATATGGCTACACCTTC. It is translated as CASRQQGTYGYTF.

The CDR3: CASSPRAGSKDTQYF. CDR3 bases: TGTGCCAGCAGCCCTAGGGCAGGATCGAAAGATACGCAGTATTTT. J is TRBJ2-3 and V is TRBV14, with unresolved D. The CDR3 runs 15 residues. V shed 4 bases and J shed 5 bases, with 16 bases lying between them. Germline CDR1 is SGHDN and CDR2 is FVKESK.

This clone appeared a single time. CDR3 DNA sequence: TGTGCCAGCAGTTACGGGAGGGGGTACGAGCAGTACTTC. Protein product: CASSYGRGYEQYF. The chain links TRBV6-2 or TRBV6-3 to TRBJ2-7, with a possible D match to TRBD2 (7 bases). This CDR3 has 13 residues. Germline V CDR1 and CDR2: MNHEY, SVGEGT. V lost 2 bases and J lost 4, with 9 bases in between.

CDR3 in DNA: TGTGCCAGCATCAGATACCAGAGGGGCTACACCTTC. This encodes CASIRYQRGYTF. The J gene is TRBJ1-2, the V gene TRBV25-1; D gene uncertain. Per germline, CDR1 MGHDK and CDR2 SYGVNS. V lost 7 bases, J lost 8 bases, and 14 bases lay in between. The CDR3 sequence is 12 residues long.

The chain is built from TRBV6-1 and TRBJ2-3; D unclear. V was shortened by 3 bases and J by 4 bases, with 5 bases between the two germline ends. Per the germline V gene, CDR1 is MNHNS and CDR2 is SASEGT. The CDR3 length is 12 residues. CDR3 amino acids: CASSDPPDTQYF. As DNA, the CDR3 is TGTGCCAGCAGTGACCCTCCAGATACGCAGTATTTT.

The chain uses TRBV4-2 and TRBJ2-1; TRBD2 matches 11 bases. The CDR3 is 15 residues long. Trimming at V came to 5 bases and at J to 8 bases, leaving 8 bases not matched to a gene. In germline, CDR1 is LGHNA, CDR2 YNFKEQ. CDR3 loop: CASSSLAGGSDEQFF. The CDR3 bases are TGTGCCAGCAGCTCCTTAGCGGGAGGGAGTGATGAGCAGTTCTTC.

This chain links TRBV7-2 with TRBJ2-5, with 8 bases fitting TRBD2. The CDR3 is 15 amino acids. Germline lookup yields CDR1 SGHTA and CDR2 FQGNSA. V was clipped by 1 base and J by 5 bases; unmatched bases: 6. In DNA, the CDR3 is TGTGCCAGCAGCTTAGACCAGCGGGAGTTTGAGACCCAGTACTTC. As protein: CASSLDQREFETQYF.

V and J are TRBV5-1 and TRBJ2-3, with D perhaps assigned TRBD1 or TRBD2 (6 bases each). Germline V lookup: CDR1 SGHRS, CDR2 YFSETQ. The V end was cut by 4 bases, the J end by 5 bases, with 14 bases between. This CDR3 is 14 amino acids long. This CDR3 is CASSLEGVGDTQYF. DNA of the CDR3: TGCGCCAGCAGCCTGGAGGGGGTAGGAGATACGCAGTATTTT.

The chain is built from TRBV20-1 and TRBJ2-7, with 7 bases fitting TRBD2. From germline, CDR1 is DFQATT and CDR2 SNEGSKA (reference sequence). The CDR3 is 14 amino acids. V lost 3 bases to trimming and J lost 2 bases; unmatched junction nucleotides: 7. CDR3 in amino acids: CSASLPGGPYEQYF. CDR3 sequence (DNA): TGCAGTGCTAGTTTGCCGGGGGGACCCTACGAGCAGTACTTC.

The gene calls are TRBV5-1 and TRBJ2-1; possible D gene TRBD2, 5 bases. Trimming left V 4 bases short and J 7 bases short, with 15 bases between. CDR1 is SGHRS and CDR2 is YFSETQ in the germline V gene. The CDR3 is 14 amino acids. CDR3 protein: CASSPGFWENEQFF. CDR3 DNA: TGCGCCAGCAGCCCCGGGTTCTGGGAGAATGAGCAGTTCTTC.

The V call is TRBV28, the J call TRBJ1-3; a weak D match, TRBD1 (5 bases). Germline V gene lookup returns CDR1 MDHEN and CDR2 SYDVKM. This CDR3 has 12 residues. Trimming removed 7 bases from V and 8 bases from J, with 12 bases in between. The CDR3: CASTTWGDTIYF. As DNA, the CDR3 is TGTGCCAGCACCACGTGGGGGGACACCATATATTTT.

V usage is TRBV9 and J usage is TRBJ1-5; D is undetermined. This CDR3 has 8 amino acids. Germline CDR1 is SGDLS and CDR2 is YYNGEE. Trimming removed 4 bases from V and 13 bases from J, with 3 bases in between. The CDR3 reads CASSIQHF. Here the CDR3 DNA reads TGTGCCAGCAGCATTCAGCATTTT.

The chain uses TRBV23-1 and TRBJ1-1; D unresolved. TRBV23-1 is sorted into the ORF group, with uncertain function. The germline V and J ends were trimmed by 4 bases and 4 bases, with 22 bases remaining between them. The CDR3 is 17 amino acids. In nucleotides, the CDR3 is TGCGCCAGCAGTCTCCCCTATCCGCGGGGAAAGGGCACTGAAGCTTTCTTT. As protein: CASSLPYPRGKGTEAFF.

The chain couples TRBV5-1 to TRBJ2-7, with D perhaps given as TRBD1 or TRBD2 (5 bases each). In germline, CDR1 is SGHRS, CDR2 YFSETQ. V lost 0 bases and J lost 5, with 9 bases in between. The CDR3 spans 13 residues. The CDR3 DNA sequence: TGCGCCAGCAGCTTGGCAGGGACCCACGAGCAGTACTTC. This encodes CASSLAGTHEQYF.